This T cell receptor (beta chain) was sequenced during a study of T cells in Graves' hyperthyroidism and ophthalmopathy (dated by TCRdb to between 2018 and 2021). The study in broad terms: Peripheral blood was collected at initial diagnosis, before any treatment. The paper describes TCR Vbeta CDR3 sequencing of about 140 peripheral blood samples, made up of fewer than 50 ophthalmopathy patients, around 73 hyperthyroidism patients and around 17 progressor patients. TCR V-J signatures able to tell the groups apart were searched for in a discovery cohort of 100 or so patients, of whom under 45 had Graves' ophthalmopathy and around 58 had stable Graves' hyperthyroidism. Thyroid tissue and blood T-cell repertoires from six Graves' hyperthyroidism patients were also compared in the study. For training and testing, the 100 or so patients in the discovery cohort were randomly divided in a 7:3 ratio. After blood sampling, hyperthyroidism patients were treated with methimazole at a starting dose of 30 mg daily, and ophthalmopathy patients were treated with high-dose intravenous methylprednisolone. Prospective prediction of ophthalmopathy was tested in an independent validation cohort of approximately 19 hyperthyroidism patients and 17 patients who later progressed to ophthalmopathy.

Paper-wide results and their limitations: Ophthalmopathy was separated from stable hyperthyroidism by a 13 V-J signature model, with over 85% sensitivity and roughly 81% specificity obtained in cross-validation and 80%/75% obtained in testing. No statistical method was used to fix the sample size in advance, and group allocation was not hidden from the investigators. Blood samples also contained most of the expanded thyroid clonotypes (frequency above 0.001), which suggests that blood repertoires may reflect thyroid immune responses. In validation, the model predicted progression to ophthalmopathy a median of about 6.5 months before onset, with 65% to 71% sensitivity and around 76% specificity.

Ophthalmopathy patients had moderately to severely active disease, with a Clinical Activity Score of 3 or more, a NOSPECS grade of 4 or more, and a disease duration of less than 3 months. Patients with uncontrolled infections, other autoimmune diseases, pregnancy or lactation were excluded. Diagnoses were based on clinical symptoms, serum thyroxine and TRAb, thyroid ultrasound and orbital computed tomography. PBMCs were separated from approximately 10 ml of fresh peripheral blood using Ficoll-Paque density gradient centrifugation. Total RNA was extracted using Trizol reagent, and RNA quality was assessed on an Agilent 2100 Bioanalyzer. As to this clonotype: What antigen it recognizes has not been identified. Within one base of it there is no much larger clone, and no base qualities were kept.

The TCR beta CDR3 regions were amplified from RNA transcripts. The first round of RT-PCR for the TCR CDR3 was performed with the HTBI primer set and the Qiagen OneStep RT-PCR kit. Libraries were constructed in a second round of multiplex PCR, after which size selection and purification were performed. Sequencing of the libraries was done on an Illumina HiSeq2000 using paired-end 100 bp reads. The study's own analysis went as follows. Raw data were processed with SOAPnuke, discarding reads with adapters, uncalled bases, mean Phred below 15, or no exact constant-primer or identifier match. COPE v1.2.5 was used to merge the high-quality paired reads, and each unique nucleotide sequence was defined as a clonotype. Clonotypes were aligned to IMGT TRBV, TRBD and TRBJ reference segments using MiTCR v1.1. The analysis included only V-J combinations with a frequency above 0.0001, which together covered around 99% of the repertoires. The TCS score was defined as the ratio of F50 (clonal expansion) to E x V (chaos), calculated using BLOSUM62-based TCRdist between CDR3 peptides within each V-J. Welch's t-statistics and random forest reduced 514 V-J features to roughly 13, which were used in a naive Bayes classifier (R e1071). Starting from the raw public reads, TCRdb applied fastp trimming at Q25, assembled clones with MiXCR and retained in-frame beta chains. For every CDR3 protein sequence, its rows merge into one entry that carries the most common genes and DNA. These V and J calls rely on TCRdb rather than the paper's analysis. The sample table lists 490,000 or so distinct CDR3 sequences, just under 20% of them with a count of one. The biggest ten clones account for approximately 50% of the sample.

This receptor was obtained from a man aged 35 to 55 with Graves' ophthalmopathy. Sequenced input: blood.

For the CDR3, the sequence is CASSQEGAGSGANVLTF. The bases read TGCGCCAGCAGCCAAGAGGGGGCTGGTTCTGGGGCCAACGTCCTGACTTTC. In this chain, TRBV4-3 is recombined with TRBJ2-6; 6 matching bases give a weak D call of TRBD1. V loses 0 bases, J loses 1 base, and the germline ends lie 10 bases apart. The CDR3, cysteine through phenylalanine, is 17 amino acids long. CDR3 DNA is the only sequence kept; it has 51 bases, read in frame from the first base. The germline V gene sets CDR1 to LGHNA and CDR2 to YSLEER.